The 27 T cell receptor beta chains below all came from one sample that was sequenced in a study of cytotoxic CD8 clonotypes in ibrutinib-treated CLL. The protocol was immunoSEQ multiplex PCR, while the TCRdb copy is restricted to in-frame clones and leaves out a portion. This table holds approximately 200,000 clones, about 72% found once. Material: PBMCs, obtained after 24 months of ibrutinib treatment. The receptors were sampled from a human donor with chronic lymphocytic leukemia.

The CDR3 DNA sequence: TGTGCCAGGACTAGCGGGAACCAAGAGACCCAGTACTTC. As protein: CARTSGNQETQYF. V gene TRBV2 combines with J gene TRBJ2-5, with 11 bases matching TRBD2. Per the germline V gene, CDR1 is SNHLY and CDR2 is FYNNEI. V was clipped by 9 bases and J by 0 bases; unmatched bases: 0. The CDR3 is 13 residues long.

The chain couples TRBV28 to TRBJ2-7; no firm D call. Germline assignment: CDR1 MDHEN and CDR2 SYDVKM. This CDR3 region has 13 residues. V was shortened by 10 bases and J by 2 bases, with 15 bases between the two germline ends. The CDR3 nucleotides read TGTGCCACCAATCGAGTGGATACCTACGAGCAGTACTTC. Amino acid sequence: CATNRVDTYEQYF.

The chain employs TRBV7-8 and TRBJ2-5; TRBD2 matches 11 bases. J was trimmed by 4 bases and V by 3 bases; bases with no gene match: 7. Germline-derived CDR1 and CDR2 are SGHVS and FQNEAQ. The CDR3 is 16 residues long. The CDR3 region is CASSFNTGTSGETQYF. The DNA of the CDR3 is TGTGCCAGCAGCTTCAATACCGGGACTAGCGGAGAGACCCAGTACTTC.

The chain couples TRBV7-2 to TRBJ2-7, with 7 bases identical to TRBD1. The ends lost 5 bases at V and 3 bases at J; junction bases unmatched: 7. This CDR3 comprises 14 residues. CDR1 SGHTA and CDR2 FQGNSA come from the germline V gene. The CDR3 coding sequence is TGTGCCAGCAGCCGACAGGGCGGATTCTACGAGCAGTACTTC. It yields the protein CASSRQGGFYEQYF.

This chain connects TRBV4-3 to TRBJ2-7, with a possible D match to TRBD1 (5 bases). Germline CDR1 reads LGHNA; CDR2 reads YSLEER. The CDR3 contains 16 residues. Between the trimmed V and J ends, which lost 2 bases and 2 bases, there was a span of 16 bases. The CDR3 loop is CASSQWWVQGTYEQYF. The CDR3 bases are TGCGCCAGCAGCCAATGGTGGGTGCAGGGCACCTACGAGCAGTACTTC.

The table lists this clone with a few counts. The J gene is TRBJ1-5, the V gene TRBV28, with 12 bases lining up with TRBD1. The germline V gene has CDR1 MDHEN and CDR2 SYDVKM. The V segment lost 6 bases and the J segment 0 bases; nucleotides outside the gene matches: 6. This CDR3 has 17 amino acids. This CDR3 reads CASSGTGGPYSNQPQHF. The CDR3 nucleotides read TGTGCCAGCAGCGGGACAGGGGGCCCGTATAGCAATCAGCCCCAGCATTTT.

The chain couples TRBV27 to TRBJ2-7; 10 bases are a match to TRBD2. The length of the CDR3 is 15 residues. Trimming took 6 bases from V and 3 from J; bases not matched to a gene: 8. The V gene's germline CDR1 is MNHEY and CDR2 SMNVEV (reference sequence). The CDR3 bases are TGTGCCAGCAGAGCGGGGGGGGCTGCGTACTACGAGCAGTACTTC. Translated, it gives CASRAGGAAYYEQYF.

This clone was seen a few times. The chain recombines TRBV6-5 with TRBJ1-2; 7 bases are a match to TRBD1. The V gene's germline CDR1 is MNHEY and CDR2 SVGAGI. The CDR3 spans 12 residues. V gave up 7 bases and J gave up 8 bases; unmatched junction bases: 7. The CDR3 loop reads CASTDRAHGYTF. In DNA form, the CDR3 reads TGTGCCAGCACCGACAGGGCTCACGGCTACACCTTC.

The genes are TRBV20-1 and TRBJ2-7; D possibly matches TRBD1 or TRBD2 (5 bases each). Germline V gene lookup returns CDR1 DFQATT and CDR2 SNEGSKA (reference sequence). V lost 5 bases and J 4 bases, leaving 9 bases between the germline ends. This CDR3 comprises 11 residues. The CDR3 DNA reads as TGCAGTGCTGGGACGGTATACGAGCAGTACTTC. Amino acid sequence: CSAGTVYEQYF.

V is TRBV10-1 and J is TRBJ2-3; D is unclear. V was clipped by 4 bases and J by 4 bases, with 9 bases between them. CDR3 length: 13 amino acids. Germline loops: CDR1 WNHNN, CDR2 SYGVQD (reference sequence). This chain's CDR3 is CASSVVVADTQYF. DNA for the CDR3: TGCGCCAGCAGTGTAGTAGTTGCAGATACGCAGTATTTT.

The CDR3 sequence is CASTNTGGEQYF. CDR3 nucleotide sequence: TGTGCCAGCACAAACACAGGGGGCGAGCAGTACTTC. The chain uses TRBV25-1 and TRBJ2-7; 8 nucleotides match TRBD1. There are 12 residues in the CDR3. CDR1 is MGHDK, CDR2 SYGVNS, per germline. After removal of 7 bases from V and 6 bases from J, the junction contained 5 bases not matched to a gene.

A few counts support this clone. The chain employs TRBV6-5 and TRBJ1-2; 10 bases map to TRBD1. The CDR3 covers 12 residues. Germline V gene data show CDR1 as MNHEY and CDR2 as SVGAGI. Trimming at V came to 6 bases and at J to 8 bases, leaving 3 bases not matched to a gene. The CDR3 loop is CASRRTGGGYTF. CDR3 DNA: TGTGCCAGCAGGCGGACAGGGGGAGGCTACACCTTC.

The chain carries TRBV6-6 and TRBJ1-4, with D possibly being TRBD1 (5 bases). Germline V gene sequence: CDR1 MNHNY, CDR2 SVGAGI (reference sequence). Trimming pared 6 bases from V and 8 bases from J, leaving 16 bases between. The CDR3 has 14 amino acids. The CDR3 is CASRTGGGLEKLFF. In DNA form, the CDR3 reads TGTGCCAGCAGAACAGGCGGAGGGTTGGAAAAACTGTTTTTT.

The chain uses TRBV30 and TRBJ1-1; D might be TRBD1 (5 bases). The V gene lost 0 bases and the J gene lost 6 bases, with 11 bases spanning the gap. Germline lookup yields CDR1 GTSNPN and CDR2 SVGIG (reference sequence). The CDR3 is made up of 13 amino acids. CDR3 sequence reads: CAWSVRGVSEAFF. In DNA, the CDR3 is TGTGCCTGGAGTGTTAGGGGCGTTTCTGAAGCTTTCTTT.

The chain joins TRBV10-3 to TRBJ2-5, with 10 bases lining up with TRBD1. Germline V CDR1 and CDR2: ENHRY, SYGVKD. J lost 5 bases, V lost 10 bases, and 4 bases had no gene match. The CDR3 sequence is 12 residues long. CDR3 DNA: TGTGCCACGACAGGGGGCAGGGAGACCCAGTACTTC. As protein: CATTGGRETQYF.

The V call is TRBV6-4, the J call TRBJ2-3; maybe TRBD2 (5 bases). Germline V gene sequence: CDR1 MRHNA, CDR2 SNTAGT. There are 18 residues in the CDR3. Trimming left V 3 bases short and J 1 base short, with 20 bases between. The CDR3 here is CASSDLLVSDGGTDTQYF. Written as DNA, the CDR3 is TGTGCCAGCAGTGATTTACTCGTCTCCGACGGGGGCACAGATACGCAGTATTTT.

V gene TRBV7-2 combines with J gene TRBJ1-1; 9 nucleotides match TRBD1. CDR3 size: 16 residues. Trimming cost V 4 bases and J 8 bases; bases outside gene matches: 14. CDR1 SGHTA and CDR2 FQGNSA come from the germline V gene. The CDR3, as DNA: TGTGCCAGCAGCTCCTCCCACAGGGGGCTAGGGTTAGAAGCTTTCTTT. Translation gives CASSSSHRGLGLEAFF.

This chain uses TRBV29-1 with TRBJ1-3; 8 bases line up with TRBD1. The V and J ends lost 7 bases and 0 bases, in that order; junction bases with no gene match: 5. This CDR3 comprises 14 residues. From germline, CDR1 is SQVTM and CDR2 ANQGSEA. The CDR3 reads CSAGTGGSGNTIYF. The CDR3 DNA sequence: TGCAGCGCCGGCACAGGGGGCTCTGGAAACACCATATATTTT.

This clone was seen a single time. This rearrangement joins TRBV29-1 to TRBJ2-7, with unresolved D. V was clipped by 5 bases and J by 1 base, with 9 bases between them. Germline CDR1 is SQVTM and CDR2 is ANQGSEA. CDR3 length: 12 residues. The CDR3 sequence is CSVYYSSYEQYF. The CDR3 nucleotides read TGCAGCGTTTATTACAGTTCCTACGAGCAGTACTTC.

The gene calls are TRBV6-5 and TRBJ1-2; a weak D match, TRBD1 (5 bases). Trimming left V 0 bases short and J 8 bases short, with 13 bases between. Germline lookup yields CDR1 MNHEY and CDR2 SVGAGI. This CDR3 comprises 14 residues. The CDR3 is CASSYSIVGDGYTF. In DNA form, the CDR3 reads TGTGCCAGCAGTTACTCGATCGTAGGGGACGGCTACACCTTC.

This clone was seen a single time. This chain links TRBV6-6 with TRBJ2-2; 8 bases fit TRBD2. CDR1 and CDR2 from the germline V gene are MNHNY and SVGAGI (reference sequence). V shed 5 bases, J shed 6 bases, and the junction held 8 bases outside the gene matches. The CDR3 loop spans 15 amino acids. This CDR3 is CASSKGLEWSGELFF. The CDR3, as DNA: TGTGCCAGCAGTAAGGGACTAGAATGGTCCGGGGAGCTGTTTTTT.

This clone has only one observation. The chain has TRBV4-3 and TRBJ2-7, with 9 bases that match TRBD1. V gave up 0 bases and J gave up 7 bases; unmatched junction bases: 7. Germline assignment: CDR1 LGHNA and CDR2 YSLEER. The CDR3 consists of 15 residues. CDR3: CASSQDSGTGREQYF. The DNA for the CDR3 is TGCGCCAGCAGCCAAGATTCTGGGACAGGGCGGGAGCAGTACTTC.

The chain recombines TRBV30 with TRBJ1-1, with 8 nucleotides matching TRBD1. This CDR3 is built from 14 residues. V lost 3 bases and J lost 5; bases outside the gene matches: 8. Germline CDR1 is GTSNPN and CDR2 is SVGIG (reference sequence). The CDR3 sequence is CAWSKQGVRTEAFF. The CDR3 DNA is TGTGCCTGGAGCAAACAGGGGGTAAGGACTGAAGCTTTCTTT.

Here the CDR3 DNA reads TGTGCCAGCAGCGCAACAGGGGTATCCTACAATGAGCAGTTCTTC. Translated: CASSATGVSYNEQFF. The chain recombines TRBV9 with TRBJ2-1; TRBD1 agrees at 7 bases. Germline CDR1 is SGDLS and CDR2 is YYNGEE. V gave up 3 bases and J gave up 1 base; unmatched junction bases: 4. The CDR3 extends over 15 amino acids.

This rearrangement joins TRBV4-3 to TRBJ1-2; D is unclear. Germline values: CDR1 LGHNA, CDR2 YSLEER. CDR3 length equals 16 residues. The V end was cut by 1 base, the J end by 5 bases, with 17 bases between. Here the CDR3 DNA reads TGCGCCAGCAGCCAAGCGGCCAGGCTCCGCCCTTATGGCTACACCTTC. Encoded protein: CASSQAARLRPYGYTF.

V gene TRBV4-2 combines with J gene TRBJ2-5, with no clear D. The V and J ends lost 4 bases and 5 bases respectively, with 11 bases between them. Germline CDR1 is LGHNA and CDR2 is YNFKEQ. The length of the CDR3 is 13 residues. For the CDR3, the DNA is TGTGCCAGCAGCCCCCTTCCGCGGGAGACCCAGTACTTC. Its protein product is CASSPLPRETQYF.

There are a few counts of this clone. The chain is built from TRBV5-1 and TRBJ2-4, with D uncertain. This CDR3 spans 12 amino acids. The V gene lost 3 bases and the J gene lost 7 bases, with 8 bases spanning the gap. Per germline, CDR1 SGHRS and CDR2 YFSETQ. CDR3 sequence reads: CASSSDRNIQYF. CDR3 in DNA: TGCGCCAGCAGCTCGGACCGCAACATTCAGTACTTC.